Sequencing of this T cell receptor beta chain was carried out in a study of regulatory T cells in long-lasting Graves disease. Background on the study: Prior antithyroid drug treatment in newly diagnosed Graves' patients lasted under 3 months. Study observations and caveats: Public clonotype sharing was higher in persistent than newly diagnosed patients.

This clonotype was picked up many times. Its cognate antigen is unknown. Libraries of TCR beta came from iRepertoire HTBI primers plus Arm-PCR of CDR3 regions. TCRdb fed the multiplex PCR reads into MiXCR, producing one record per CDR3 protein. Among hundreds of thousands of distinct CDR3 sequences listed, 12% were seen once. The time point: newly diagnosed GD, antithyroid drugs for less than 3 months. Making the TCR library involved RNA that had been extracted from PBMCs. Graves' disease diagnosis relied on American Thyroid Association guidelines. The CDR3 runs 16 residues. V was clipped by 3 bases and J by 4 bases; unmatched bases: 7. This sample was also put to use in a study of T cells in Graves' hyperthyroidism and ophthalmopathy.

The chain joins TRBV12-3 or TRBV12-4 to TRBJ1-4; 8 nucleotides line up with TRBD1. This clonotype was obtained from a woman aged 30 to 39 with Graves disease. Sequenced material: peripheral blood mononuclear cells (PBMCs), taken at new diagnosis, from a patient treated with antithyroid drugs. The CDR3 DNA is TGTGCCAGCAGTTTTGGACAGGGAAGTTTTAATGAAAAACTGTTTTTT. Translation: CASSFGQGSFNEKLFF.